Listed here is a single T cell receptor (beta chain). CDR1 and CDR2 from the germline V gene are SGHRS and YFSETQ. The CDR3 extends over 14 amino acids. The junction had 5 bases not matched to a gene; V was cut back by 3 bases and J by 3 bases. The record originates from a study of blood T cell repertoires in COVID-19. Across the study: Acute and convalescent COVID-19 samples came from the United States, Italy and Spain.

As handled by the study authors: Estimates of nucleated cell counts were drawn from the amplification of reference gene primers. The table came from immunoSEQ multiplex PCR; TCRdb's copy has only in-frame clones and leaves some out. Clone size and V and J calls were adopted from that table, with D and trimming inferred from the DNA. Found here are 200,000 to 250,000 clones, more than 65% of them singletons; the top ten hold around 3%. The rearrangement links TRBV5-1 to TRBJ2-5; TRBD2 matches at 7 bases. The sequence was obtained from a woman in her 30s who had recovered from COVID-19. The sample was peripheral blood. CDR3 amino acids: CASSWALAEETQYF. The CDR3 region has the DNA TGCGCCAGCAGCTGGGCTCTAGCGGAAGAGACCCAGTACTTC.